The rows below give T cell receptor beta chains drawn from one sample of a study of T cell responses to AZD1222 COVID-19 vaccine. Profiled with immunoSEQ multiplex PCR; TCRdb holds only in-frame clones, not every one. The repertoire holds 110,000 to 150,000 clones, under 95% seen once, with 3% to 3.5% in the top ten. The material was peripheral blood, obtained on day 0 of AZD1222 vaccination. The receptors here all came from an adult in good health. CDR3s include the opening cysteine and the closing phenylalanine or tryptophan. The order of the fields is clone size, V gene, D gene, J gene, CDR3 protein, CDR3 DNA. The D gene is left open where the match is weak. Not every row has a clone size; where given, it reads once, few, many or a size class.

.	TRBV28	.	TRBJ2-5	CASSTPDTGVETQYF	TGTGCCAGCAGCACCCCGGACACGGGGGTGGAGACCCAGTACTTC
.	TRBV27	.	TRBJ2-1	CASRPTRDRGQLAGGFEQFF	TGTGCCAGCAGACCAACCCGGGACAGGGGGCAACTAGCGGGAGGATTTGAGCAGTTCTTC
once	TRBV29-1	.	TRBJ2-7	CSVAKGGQNEQYF	TGCAGCGTTGCGAAGGGGGGCCAGAACGAGCAGTACTTC
.	TRBV6-5	.	TRBJ1-1	CASRVQGEAFF	TGTGCCAGCAGGGTCCAGGGGGAAGCTTTCTTT
few	TRBV14	.	TRBJ2-1	CASSQDYRPGVNEQFF	TGTGCCAGCAGCCAAGATTACAGGCCAGGAGTCAATGAGCAGTTCTTC
.	TRBV7-9	TRBD1	TRBJ2-2	CASSLGQGSAGELFF	TGTGCCAGCAGCCTCGGACAGGGGAGCGCCGGGGAGCTGTTTTTT
.	TRBV6-5	.	TRBJ2-1	CASSYLAQRMGNEQFF	TGTGCCAGCAGTTACTTGGCGCAGCGGATGGGGAATGAGCAGTTCTTC
.	TRBV11-2	TRBD2	TRBJ2-5	CASSPSRGVATQYF	TGTGCCAGCAGCCCCAGTCGGGGGGTGGCGACCCAGTACTTC
.	TRBV29-1	.	TRBJ2-3	CSVDLEQGITDTQYF	TGCAGCGTTGATCTCGAACAGGGAATCACAGATACGCAGTATTTT
.	TRBV5-4	.	TRBJ2-3	CASSLAGTSDTQYF	TGTGCCAGCAGCTTGGCCGGGACCTCAGATACGCAGTATTTT
.	TRBV19	.	TRBJ2-1	CASSPRRGNEQFF	TGTGCCAGTAGCCCACGAAGGGGCAATGAGCAGTTCTTC
once	TRBV18	TRBD2	TRBJ2-1	CASSRRPSGGSYNEQFF	TGTGCCAGCTCTCGCCGTCCTAGCGGGGGCTCCTACAATGAGCAGTTCTTC
.	TRBV27	TRBD1	TRBJ2-7	CASRLDRLNSYEQYF	TGTGCCAGCAGATTGGACAGGCTCAACTCCTACGAGCAGTACTTC
.	TRBV14	TRBD2	TRBJ2-1	CASSHPWGTSGYNEQFF	TGTGCCAGCAGCCATCCCTGGGGGACTAGCGGATACAATGAGCAGTTCTTC
.	TRBV29-1	.	TRBJ1-1	CSVGWTGNTEAFF	TGCAGCGTTGGGTGGACGGGGAACACTGAAGCTTTCTTT
.	TRBV19	.	TRBJ2-1	CASSKADNNEQFF	TGTGCCAGTAGTAAAGCGGATAACAATGAGCAGTTCTTC
.	TRBV7-7	.	TRBJ2-1	CASSLVPGALNEQFF	TGTGCCAGCAGCTTAGTACCGGGAGCCCTCAATGAGCAGTTCTTC
.	TRBV19	.	TRBJ2-7	CASSIRATQSYEQYF	TGTGCCAGTAGTATTCGGGCTACCCAATCCTACGAGCAGTACTTC
.	TRBV30	TRBD1	TRBJ1-5	CAWSVGTGGYSNQPQHF	TGTGCCTGGAGTGTAGGAACAGGGGGGTATAGCAATCAGCCCCAGCATTTT
.	TRBV25-1	.	TRBJ1-2	CARPGGYTF	TGTGCCAGACCGGGGGGCTACACCTTC
.	TRBV10-1	.	TRBJ2-5	CASSPTGFETQYF	TGCGCCAGCAGCCCTACAGGGTTTGAGACCCAGTACTTC
.	TRBV5-1	TRBD1	TRBJ1-1	CASSSGQDSIPEAFF	TGCGCCAGCAGCTCAGGACAGGATTCGATCCCTGAAGCTTTCTTT
.	TRBV5-4	TRBD1	TRBJ1-1	CASSPRTGSLNTEAFF	TGTGCCAGCAGCCCCCGGACAGGGTCGCTGAACACTGAAGCTTTCTTT
few	TRBV5-1	.	TRBJ2-7	CASSLESRRTYEQYF	TGCGCCAGCAGCTTGGAATCGCGGAGGACCTACGAGCAGTACTTC
once	TRBV12-3/TRBV12-4	.	TRBJ1-5	CASRQGNQPQHF	TGTGCCAGCAGGCAGGGGAATCAGCCCCAGCATTTT
.	TRBV5-6	.	TRBJ1-5	CASSLFQVDQPQHF	TGTGCCAGCAGCTTGTTTCAGGTCGATCAGCCCCAGCATTTT
.	TRBV19	TRBD1	TRBJ2-1	CASLGTGVNNEQFF	TGTGCCAGTTTGGGGACAGGGGTTAACAATGAGCAGTTCTTC
.	TRBV4-3	TRBD2	TRBJ2-7	CASSQAPAGVSLYEQYF	TGCGCCAGCAGCCAAGCCCCCGCGGGGGTGTCCCTCTACGAGCAGTACTTC
.	TRBV7-9	.	TRBJ1-1	CASSSDGGIEAFF	TGTGCCAGCAGCTCGGACGGGGGGATCGAAGCTTTCTTT
.	TRBV11-3	.	TRBJ2-7	CASSLEGLGEQYF	TGTGCCAGCAGCTTAGAGGGCCTTGGCGAGCAGTACTTC
.	TRBV6-1	TRBD1	TRBJ2-5	CASSGPGTGVGETQYF	TGTGCCAGCAGTGGACCGGGGACAGGGGTAGGGGAGACCCAGTACTTC
.	TRBV7-2	.	TRBJ1-2	CASSPGPGYGYTF	TGTGCCAGCAGCCCGGGACCGGGCTATGGCTACACCTTC
.	TRBV2	TRBD1	TRBJ1-4	CASSRQGDDEKLFF	TGTGCCAGCAGTCGACAGGGGGACGATGAAAAACTGTTTTTT
.	TRBV19	.	TRBJ1-1	CASSIGGSTEAFF	TGTGCCAGTAGTATAGGAGGCTCCACTGAAGCTTTCTTT
.	TRBV5-1	TRBD2	TRBJ2-5	CASSLSSGQETQYF	TGCGCCAGCAGCTTGTCTAGCGGGCAAGAGACCCAGTACTTC
once	TRBV11-2	.	TRBJ1-1	CASSLDPQRFTEAFF	TGTGCCAGCAGCTTAGATCCCCAACGATTCACTGAAGCTTTCTTT
.	TRBV4-3	TRBD2	TRBJ2-4	CASSQAKAGGPGAKNIQYF	TGCGCCAGCAGCCAAGCTAAAGCGGGAGGGCCAGGAGCCAAAAACATTCAGTACTTC
.	TRBV20-1	TRBD1	TRBJ1-1	CSASPLDRADTEAFF	TGCAGTGCTAGTCCCTTGGACAGGGCGGACACTGAAGCTTTCTTT
.	TRBV5-1	.	TRBJ2-1	CASSLSGAEFKIRYNEQFF	TGCGCCAGCAGCTTGAGTGGGGCAGAGTTTAAGATCAGATACAATGAGCAGTTCTTC
.	TRBV28	TRBD2	TRBJ2-7	CASSLSGTSGRASREQYF	TGTGCCAGCAGTCTCTCCGGGACTAGCGGGAGGGCCTCTCGCGAGCAGTACTTC
.	TRBV3-1/TRBV3-2	TRBD2	TRBJ2-1	CASSQQGRTSGRPSYNEQFF	TGTGCCAGCAGTCAACAGGGAAGGACTAGCGGGAGGCCCTCCTACAATGAGCAGTTCTTC
.	TRBV19	TRBD1	TRBJ1-6	CATTPRTGGVQNSPLHF	TGTGCCACTACGCCCAGGACAGGGGGCGTGCAGAATTCACCCCTCCACTTT
.	TRBV6-5	TRBD1	TRBJ1-1	CASSKRTGENTEAFF	TGTGCCAGCAGTAAAAGGACAGGAGAGAACACTGAAGCTTTCTTT
.	TRBV19	.	TRBJ1-5	CASSRSNQPQHF	TGTGCCAGTAGTCGGTCGAATCAGCCCCAGCATTTT
.	TRBV4-1	.	TRBJ2-7	CASSPDGLASYEQYF	TGCGCCAGCAGTCCAGATGGGTTAGCTTCCTACGAGCAGTACTTC
.	TRBV6-5	.	TRBJ2-7	CASSYSRAPTSSYF	TGTGCCAGCAGTTACTCGCGGGCTCCTACGAGCTCTTACTTC
.	TRBV7-2	.	TRBJ2-3	CASSQRQVRTDTQYF	TGTGCCAGCAGTCAACGACAGGTTCGCACAGATACGCAGTATTTT
.	TRBV7-2	TRBD1	TRBJ2-7	CASSRTGTGPYEQYF	TGTGCCAGCAGCCGGACCGGGACAGGGCCCTACGAGCAGTACTTC
.	TRBV5-1	TRBD1	TRBJ1-3	CASSLEGQAGGNTIYF	TGCGCCAGCAGCTTGGAGGGACAGGCGGGCGGAAACACCATATATTTT
.	TRBV7-9	TRBD1	TRBJ1-2	CASSFGQGASYGYTF	TGTGCCAGCAGCTTCGGACAGGGGGCTTCGTATGGCTACACCTTC